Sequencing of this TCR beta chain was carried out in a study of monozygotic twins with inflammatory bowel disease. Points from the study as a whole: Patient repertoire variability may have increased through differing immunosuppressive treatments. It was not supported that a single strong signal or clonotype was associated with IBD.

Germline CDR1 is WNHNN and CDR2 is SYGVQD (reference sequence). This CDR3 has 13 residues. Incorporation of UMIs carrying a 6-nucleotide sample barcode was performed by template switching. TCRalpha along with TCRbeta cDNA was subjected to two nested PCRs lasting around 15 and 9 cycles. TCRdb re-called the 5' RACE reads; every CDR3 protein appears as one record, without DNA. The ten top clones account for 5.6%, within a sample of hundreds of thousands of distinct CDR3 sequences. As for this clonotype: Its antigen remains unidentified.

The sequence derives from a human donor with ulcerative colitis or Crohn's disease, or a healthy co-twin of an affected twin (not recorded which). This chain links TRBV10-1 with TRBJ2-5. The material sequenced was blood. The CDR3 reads CASSEGHQETQYF.